Each of the 4 T cell receptor beta chains below was sequenced from the same sample in a study of vaccination effects on CD4 cells after COVID-19 (dated by TCRdb to 2022 to 2024). The antigens of these receptors remain unknown. The ViraFEST assay stimulated PBMC with viral peptide pools and then used TCR sequencing to identify antigen-specific CD4+ T cell clonotypes by expansion. After less than 13 days of culture, CD4+ T cells were isolated with the EasySep CD4+ T cell isolation kit. The absence of prior SARS-CoV-2 infection in healthy vaccine recipients was confirmed by negative nucleocapsid antibodies before and after vaccination. Library preparation employed the immunoSEQ multiplex PCR assay. Entries here come from immuneACCESS through TCRdb and include only in-frame sequences with V and J called. Some clones fail to appear in such tables; in the studies checked, an unresolved V gene covers under half of the shortfall, and the cause of the remainder is unknown. The sample records about 52,000 clones, roughly three quarters of which are singletons. 6% of the sample lies in the top ten.

This material consisted of CD4+ T cells from PBMCs cultured with HCoV-OC43 spike peptides, taken before COVID-19 vaccination. Explained via the paper, the cell subset or site label denotes: HCoV-OC43 spike overlapping peptide pool stimulation. These receptors all come from a human donor who received a COVID-19 vaccine.

The rearrangement links TRBV30 to TRBJ2-3; a weak D match, TRBD2 (7 bases). Trimming stripped 1 base from V and 4 bases from J, with 15 bases between. Germline values: CDR1 GTSNPN, CDR2 SVGIG (reference sequence). The CDR3 contains 15 residues. CDR3 nucleotides: TGTGCCTGGAGTGCTGGGGGGGCCAGGGCAGATACGCAGTATTTT. This codes for CAWSAGGARADTQYF.

This chain joins TRBV7-9 and TRBJ2-5; possible D gene TRBD2, 6 bases. In germline, CDR1 is SEHNR, CDR2 FQNEAQ (reference sequence). The CDR3 runs 12 residues. Trimming took 3 bases from V and 5 from J, leaving 7 bases between them. The CDR3 reads CASSFAGETQYF. The CDR3 nucleotides read TGTGCCAGCAGCTTTGCGGGGGAGACCCAGTACTTC.

The chain combines TRBV6-1 with TRBJ1-5; no reliable D call. CDR1 and CDR2 from the germline V gene are MNHNS and SASEGT. There are 18 residues in the CDR3. With 0 bases removed from V and 4 bases from J, the gap between germline ends came to 19 bases. In DNA form, the CDR3 reads TGTGCCAGCAGTGAAGCGATGGCCGTACTCCGGGGAAATCAGCCCCAGCATTTT. Amino acid sequence: CASSEAMAVLRGNQPQHF.

This rearrangement joins TRBV9 to TRBJ2-3, with 7 bases that match TRBD1. This CDR3 contains 14 residues. J lost 2 bases, V lost 4 bases, and 4 bases had no gene match. CDR1 and CDR2 from the germline V gene are SGDLS and YYNGEE. As DNA, the CDR3 is TGTGCCAGCAGCCTCGGACAGGACACAGATACGCAGTATTTT. Its translation is CASSLGQDTDTQYF.